What follows are 25 T cell receptor beta chains derived from one specimen sequenced in a study of cytomegalovirus exposure and HLA in healthy donors. The PCR contained 60 Vbeta and 13 Jbeta primers. Assay: immunoSEQ multiplex PCR; the TCRdb copy retains only in-frame clones and omits some. The table lists fewer than 110,000 clones, 77% of them singletons. Sequenced sample: PBMCs. These receptors were taken from a male donor in good health and CMV-seronegative.

This chain connects TRBV28 to TRBJ2-2; TRBD2 might be the D (5 bases). CDR1 MDHEN and CDR2 SYDVKM come from the germline V gene. Trimming stripped 3 bases from V and 3 bases from J, with 14 bases between. This CDR3 has 16 amino acids. The CDR3 DNA is TGTGCCAGCAGTTTGCCAGCGGCCAGCTACACCGGGGAGCTGTTTTTT. Translation: CASSLPAASYTGELFF.

The genes are TRBV2 and TRBJ1-3; TRBD1 matches 8 bases. The CDR3 is made up of 16 amino acids. Germline CDR1 and CDR2: SNHLY and FYNNEI. V was pared by 8 bases and J by 0 bases, with 9 bases of the junction left unmatched. The CDR3 sequence: CASGRTGTTSGNTIYF. In DNA, the CDR3 is TGTGCCAGCGGGCGGACAGGGACTACCTCTGGAAACACCATATATTTT.

This chain joins TRBV11-1 and TRBJ2-1; 9 positions match TRBD1. Germline V lookup: CDR1 SGHAT, CDR2 FQDESV (reference sequence). This CDR3 comprises 16 residues. The V gene end was trimmed by 1 base and the J gene end by 8 bases; junction bases not matched to a gene: 9. CDR3 coding DNA: TGTGCCAGCAGCTTAGATGGGACAGGGAATGGAGATGAGCAGTTCTTC. As protein: CASSLDGTGNGDEQFF.

The V call is TRBV5-6, the J call TRBJ2-5, with 12 bases matching TRBD2. The CDR3 consists of 15 residues. Germline-derived CDR1 and CDR2 are SGHDT and YYEEEE. With 3 bases clipped from V and 3 bases from J, the junction kept 3 bases outside the gene matches. CDR3 nucleotide sequence: TGTGCCAGCAGCTCACTAGCGGGAGGCAAAGAGACCCAGTACTTC. It yields the protein CASSSLAGGKETQYF.

This clone was seen only once. The V and J genes are TRBV29-1 and TRBJ2-5; TRBD2 matches at 8 bases. Germline lookup yields CDR1 SQVTM and CDR2 ANQGSEA. Trimming cost V 6 bases and J 4 bases; bases outside gene matches: 4. This CDR3 comprises 12 residues. As DNA, the CDR3 is TGCAGCGTGAGCGGGAGTGGAGAGACCCAGTACTTC. It specifies CSVSGSGETQYF.

Note on this clone: Because the CDR3's place on the DNA is in doubt, the DNA is left out and the CDR3 is given as listed by TCRdb. This sequence joins TRBV27 and TRBJ2-1; the table gives TRBD2 as D, unverified against the DNA. The CDR3 contains 16 residues when both ends are counted. Germline V gene sequence: CDR1 MNHEY, CDR2 SMNVEV (reference sequence). Here the CDR3 reads CASSLFGAGAAGVRFF.

This chain joins TRBV5-6 and TRBJ2-7, with D perhaps matching TRBD2 (6 bases). This CDR3 is 14 amino acids long. V dropped 1 base and J dropped 12 bases, with 20 bases sitting between them. Germline V gene sequence: CDR1 SGHDT, CDR2 YYEEEE. CDR3 nucleotides: TGTGCCAGCAGCTTGTCGCTGTTCGGGGACTCTAGGTACTTC. This encodes CASSLSLFGDSRYF.

The rearrangement uses TRBV19 and TRBJ2-2, with a weak D call TRBD1 (5 bases). Germline assignment: CDR1 LNHDA and CDR2 SQIVND (reference sequence). V lost 5 bases, J lost 4 bases, and 17 bases lay in between. The length of the CDR3 is 16 residues. CDR3 nucleotide sequence: TGTGCCAGTAGTGCTCAGGGCGCGCCTTCCACCGGGGAGCTGTTTTTT. Residues: CASSAQGAPSTGELFF.

V and J are TRBV28 and TRBJ2-5; 13 positions agree with TRBD2. This CDR3 has 16 residues. Germline assignment: CDR1 MDHEN and CDR2 SYDVKM. Trimming removed 5 bases from V and 2 bases from J; junction bases left unmatched: 5. The CDR3 loop is CASSLGGLAGQETQYF. The CDR3 nucleotides read TGTGCCAGCAGTCTAGGGGGACTAGCGGGACAAGAGACCCAGTACTTC.

This chain uses TRBV27 with TRBJ2-7; TRBD2 matches 10 bases. The V gene end was trimmed by 8 bases and the J gene end by 4 bases; junction bases not matched to a gene: 11. CDR3 length: 15 amino acids. CDR1 is MNHEY, CDR2 SMNVEV, per germline (reference sequence). CDR3 sequence: CASRTTSGIVYEQYF. CDR3 in DNA: TGTGCCAGCCGTACCACTAGCGGGATAGTATACGAGCAGTACTTC.

The rearrangement uses TRBV2 and TRBJ2-7; TRBD1 agrees at 7 bases. Germline V gene sequence: CDR1 SNHLY, CDR2 FYNNEI. CDR3 length: 15 residues. V trimming: 0 bases; J trimming: 2 bases; junction bases outside the gene matches: 4. This CDR3 reads CASSEALGQAYEQYF. The DNA for the CDR3 is TGTGCCAGCAGTGAAGCGCTTGGACAGGCCTACGAGCAGTACTTC.

This clone has a single count. The chain combines TRBV7-9 with TRBJ1-1, with TRBD1 identical over 10 bases. Germline CDR1 reads SEHNR; CDR2 reads FQNEAQ (reference sequence). The V and J ends lost 3 bases and 4 bases, in that order; junction bases with no gene match: 2. The CDR3 is 14 residues long. The CDR3 DNA sequence: TGTGCCAGCAGCTTGACAGGGGGCCTCACTGAAGCTTTCTTT. Protein product: CASSLTGGLTEAFF.

The V and J genes are TRBV27 and TRBJ2-7; TRBD2 aligns across 8 bases. Trimming at V came to 2 bases and at J to 0 bases, leaving 21 bases not matched to a gene. This CDR3 is built from 21 residues. CDR1 is MNHEY, CDR2 SMNVEV, per germline (reference sequence). The CDR3 sequence: CASSLGVVGRASLRSSYEQYF. CDR3 nucleotide sequence: TGTGCCAGCAGTTTAGGGGTGGTCGGGAGGGCCTCCCTCAGGAGCTCCTACGAGCAGTACTTC.

The chain couples TRBV27 to TRBJ1-1; D is possibly TRBD1 (6 bases). This CDR3 is 14 amino acids long. CDR1 is MNHEY, CDR2 SMNVEV, per germline (reference sequence). The V end lost 2 bases, the J end lost 7 bases, and 14 bases lay between the germline ends. The CDR3 DNA reads TGTGCCAGCAGTTTAACAGGGCCGGGTGGTGAAGCTTTCTTT. As protein: CASSLTGPGGEAFF.

The chain carries TRBV28 and TRBJ2-7; 12 nucleotides match TRBD2. The CDR3 sequence is 14 residues long. Germline CDR1 reads MDHEN; CDR2 reads SYDVKM. Losses at the gene ends were 5 bases for V and 12 bases for J; bases not matched to a gene: 11. CDR3 DNA: TGTGCCAGCAGTCCCCCCGGACTAGCGGGATCCGCGTACTTC. Translated: CASSPPGLAGSAYF.

The chain links TRBV11-3 to TRBJ2-1, with D possibly TRBD2 on 5 matching bases. The CDR3 covers 14 residues. Between the trimmed V and J ends, which lost 1 base and 6 bases, there was a span of 10 bases. Germline CDR1 and CDR2: SGHNT and YENEEA. CDR3 amino acids: CASSLVRASNEQFF. DNA for the CDR3: TGTGCCAGCAGCTTAGTGAGGGCCTCCAATGAGCAGTTCTTC. Complete variable domain (other parts from reference TRBV11-3 and TRBJ2-1): EAGVVQSPRYKIIEKKQPVAFWCNPISGHNTLYWYLQNLGQGPELLIRYENEEAVDDSQLPKDRFSAERLKGVDSTLKIQPAELGDSAVYLCASSLVRASNEQFFGPGTRLTVL.

The V and J genes are TRBV6-4 and TRBJ2-3; TRBD2 agrees at 9 bases. The CDR3 totals 16 residues. V lost 4 bases and J lost 2; bases outside the gene matches: 7. CDR1 and CDR2 from the germline V gene are MRHNA and SNTAGT. The CDR3 nucleotides are TGTGCCAGCAGTGTAACCCAGCGGGGGGTCACAGATACGCAGTATTTT. Amino acid sequence: CASSVTQRGVTDTQYF.

This chain links TRBV19 with TRBJ2-5, with a tentative D call TRBD2 (7 bases). The ends were cut back, 6 bases at V and 5 bases at J, with 19 bases in the middle. The germline V gene encodes CDR1 LNHDA and CDR2 SQIVND (reference sequence). The length of the CDR3 is 15 residues. The CDR3 coding sequence is TGTGCCAGTAGCCATGGGGCGGGGGCGAGGGAGACCCAGTACTTC. Its protein is CASSHGAGARETQYF.

The chain couples TRBV7-2 to TRBJ1-5; a weak D match, TRBD1 (6 bases). The CDR3 runs to 15 residues. Germline CDR1 is SGHTA and CDR2 is FQGNSA. V lost 4 bases and J 0 bases, leaving 10 bases between the germline ends. The CDR3 spells CASSSRTASNQPQHF. DNA for the CDR3: TGTGCCAGCAGCTCAAGGACAGCTAGCAATCAGCCCCAGCATTTT.

As DNA, the CDR3 is TGTGCCAGCAAAAGGGACTCCGATATCAAAAACATTCAGTACTTC. It encodes CASKRDSDIKNIQYF. This chain joins TRBV6-6 and TRBJ2-4, with D possibly being TRBD2 (6 bases). The germline V gene has CDR1 MNHNY and CDR2 SVGAGI (reference sequence). Trimming took 7 bases from V and 3 from J, leaving 16 bases between them. This CDR3 contains 15 residues.

J is TRBJ2-1 and V is TRBV6-6; tentative D call: TRBD2 (6 bases). With 4 bases removed from V and 5 bases from J, the gap between germline ends came to 9 bases. The CDR3 is 13 amino acids. The germline CDR1 and CDR2 sequences are MNHNY and SVGAGI (reference sequence). The CDR3 DNA is TGTGCCAGCAGTTTGGGACTTAACAATGAGCAGTTCTTC. This codes for CASSLGLNNEQFF.

V gene TRBV5-1 combines with J gene TRBJ2-3; TRBD2 matches 11 bases. The germline V gene has CDR1 SGHRS and CDR2 YFSETQ. This CDR3 has 16 residues. Trimming cost V 6 bases and J 1 base; bases outside gene matches: 7. The CDR3 DNA sequence: TGCGCCAGCAATCCCCTAGCGGGAGGTCGCACAGATACGCAGTATTTT. Residues: CASNPLAGGRTDTQYF.

The V call is TRBV6-5, the J call TRBJ2-7; 9 bases fit TRBD2. CDR3 length: 16 residues. Per the germline V gene, CDR1 is MNHEY and CDR2 is SVGAGI. J gave up 1 base and V 2 bases, and 6 bases lay outside the gene matches. The CDR3 DNA reads as TGTGCCAGCAGTTACACGACTAGCGGAGCGTCCTACGAGCAGTACTTC. Protein product: CASSYTTSGASYEQYF.

The chain is built from TRBV6-5 and TRBJ2-7; 8 positions agree with TRBD1. This CDR3 is 15 amino acids long. V shed 0 bases, J shed 2 bases, and the junction held 3 bases outside the gene matches. The germline V gene has CDR1 MNHEY and CDR2 SVGAGI. CDR3 in DNA: TGTGCCAGCAGTTACTCTAGGACAGGGCCCTACGAGCAGTACTTC. Its translation: CASSYSRTGPYEQYF.

The CDR3 loop is CASSLGSGNEQYF. The CDR3 DNA follows: TGTGCCAGCAGCTTAGGTAGTGGTAACGAGCAGTACTTC. This chain joins TRBV7-9 and TRBJ2-5; D gene uncertain. The better agreement between TRBJ2-7 and the DNA end casts doubt on the J call. The germline V gene encodes CDR1 SEHNR and CDR2 FQNEAQ (reference sequence). CDR3 length: 13 residues.